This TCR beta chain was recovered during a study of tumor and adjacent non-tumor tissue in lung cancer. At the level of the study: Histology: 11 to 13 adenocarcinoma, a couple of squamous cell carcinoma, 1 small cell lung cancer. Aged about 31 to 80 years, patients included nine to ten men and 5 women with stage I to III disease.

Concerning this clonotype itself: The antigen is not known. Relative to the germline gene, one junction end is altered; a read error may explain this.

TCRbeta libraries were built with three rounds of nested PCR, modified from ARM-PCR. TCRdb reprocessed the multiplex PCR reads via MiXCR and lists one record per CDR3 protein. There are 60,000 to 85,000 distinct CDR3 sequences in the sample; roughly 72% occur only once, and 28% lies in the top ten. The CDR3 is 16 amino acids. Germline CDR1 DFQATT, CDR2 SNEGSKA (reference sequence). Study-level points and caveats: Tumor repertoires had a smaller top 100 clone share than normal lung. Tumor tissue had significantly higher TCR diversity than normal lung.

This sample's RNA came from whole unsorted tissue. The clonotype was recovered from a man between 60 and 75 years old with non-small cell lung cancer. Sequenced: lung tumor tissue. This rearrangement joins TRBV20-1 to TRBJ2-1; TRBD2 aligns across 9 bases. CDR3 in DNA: TGCAGTGTTAGAGATCAGGCGGGACTAGCCACCAATGAGCAGTTGTTC. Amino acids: CSVRDQAGLATNEQLF.